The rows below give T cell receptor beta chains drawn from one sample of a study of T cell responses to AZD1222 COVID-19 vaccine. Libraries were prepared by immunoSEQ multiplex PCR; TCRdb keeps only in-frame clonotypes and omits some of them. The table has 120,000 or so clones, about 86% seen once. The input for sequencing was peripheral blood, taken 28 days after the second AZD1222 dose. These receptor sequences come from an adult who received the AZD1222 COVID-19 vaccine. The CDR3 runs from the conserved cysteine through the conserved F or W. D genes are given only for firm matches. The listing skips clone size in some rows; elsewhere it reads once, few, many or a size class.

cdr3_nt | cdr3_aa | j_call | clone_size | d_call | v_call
TGTGCCAGCAGAATCTCTCCCGGGACAGCTACCTACGAGCAGTACTTC | CASRISPGTATYEQYF | TRBJ2-7 | NA | TRBD1 | TRBV2
TGTGCCAGCAGTTATGGAGGGACTAATGAAAAACTGTTTTTT | CASSYGGTNEKLFF | TRBJ1-4 | NA | NA | TRBV28
TGTGCCAGTAGTATAGTTTACCCCCTAAGTGGCGGGTACATGTACTTC | CASSIVYPLSGGYMYF | TRBJ2-7 | NA | NA | TRBV19
TGTGCCAGCAGCCCCCAACGGGGAGCAGGTGAATCAACTAATGAAAAACTGTTTTTT | CASSPQRGAGESTNEKLFF | TRBJ1-4 | NA | NA | TRBV21-1
TGTGCCAGCAGTTTATGGGGAGGGATTGAAAAACTGTTTTTT | CASSLWGGIEKLFF | TRBJ1-4 | NA | NA | TRBV27
TGTGCCAGCAGCAACCGGGACACAAACACCGGGGAGCTGTTTTTT | CASSNRDTNTGELFF | TRBJ2-2 | NA | NA | TRBV3-1/TRBV3-2
TGTGCCAGCAGATCTCGAGTGTCTGGAAACACCATATATTTT | CASRSRVSGNTIYF | TRBJ1-3 | NA | NA | TRBV7-9
TGTGCCAGCAGCCCCGGACAGTTTTTCGGGGAGCTGTTTTTT | CASSPGQFFGELFF | TRBJ2-2 | NA | NA | TRBV7-2
TGTGCCAGCAGTGTTGAGACCATGAGTGAGCAGTTCTTC | CASSVETMSEQFF | TRBJ2-1 | NA | NA | TRBV2
TGTGCCAGCAGTTACTCTGTTGCGAGGGCATCCTACGAGCAGTACTTC | CASSYSVARASYEQYF | TRBJ2-7 | NA | NA | TRBV6-5
TGTGCCAGCAGTTCCCGCCTCATTACTGAAGCTTTCTTT | CASSSRLITEAFF | TRBJ1-1 | NA | NA | TRBV6-5
TGTGCCATCAGTGGGGTTTCATATAATTCACCCCTCCACTTT | CAISGVSYNSPLHF | TRBJ1-6 | NA | NA | TRBV10-3
TGTGCCAGCAGGGATGCTCTGCTGGGATCGGGGGAGCAGTACTTC | CASRDALLGSGEQYF | TRBJ2-7 | NA | NA | TRBV3-1/TRBV3-2
TGTGCCAGCAGCCTCCCGGAGGGGGGCACTGAAGCTTTCTTT | CASSLPEGGTEAFF | TRBJ1-1 | NA | NA | TRBV7-9
TGTGCCAGCAGTGAGTTGGGACAGGGAGGGGTTTACGAGCAGTACTTC | CASSELGQGGVYEQYF | TRBJ2-7 | NA | TRBD1 | TRBV6-1
TGTGCCAGCAGTTTATGGGTCAGGGAGAGGGTGGGCACCGGGGAGCCGTTTTTT | CASSLWVRERVGTGEPFF | TRBJ2-2 | NA | NA | TRBV27
TGTGCCACCAGTGATCTAAACGGGACAGGGCCCTACAATGAGCAGTTCTTC | CATSDLNGTGPYNEQFF | TRBJ2-1 | NA | TRBD1 | TRBV24-1
TGTGCCAGCAGCTTAGTACCTTACAATCAGCCCCAGCATTTT | CASSLVPYNQPQHF | TRBJ1-5 | NA | NA | TRBV7-2
TGTGCCAGCAGCTTAGAGAGGGGGCAGCTCTATGGCTACACCTTC | CASSLERGQLYGYTF | TRBJ1-2 | NA | TRBD1 | TRBV13
TGTGCTAGTGGTTCAGGACTAGCGGGCACAGATACGCAGTATTTT | CASGSGLAGTDTQYF | TRBJ2-3 | NA | TRBD2 | TRBV12-5
TGTGCCAGCAGCTTAGGAGCTAACTATGGCTACACCTTC | CASSLGANYGYTF | TRBJ1-2 | NA | NA | TRBV7-2
TGCGCCAGCAGCGGGCTAGCGGGAGGTCCCCCCCAGTTCTTC | CASSGLAGGPPQFF | TRBJ2-1 | NA | TRBD2 | TRBV5-1
TGTGCCAGCAGCTCAATACGACAAGGGGATGAGCCCCAGCATTTT | CASSSIRQGDEPQHF | TRBJ1-5 | NA | NA | TRBV7-3
TGTGCCAGCAGCCCTTTGAAAACCAGAAGGGGAGTGGAATCACCCCTCCACTTT | CASSPLKTRRGVESPLHF | TRBJ1-6 | NA | NA | TRBV11-2
TGTGCCAGCAGTTACGGGAGCGGGGGGCGCGTCGGGGAGCTGTTTTTT | CASSYGSGGRVGELFF | TRBJ2-2 | few | TRBD2 | TRBV6-2/TRBV6-3
TGTGCCAGCAGCTTAGGGAATCTTTGGGGGAGGCGGAACATTCAGTACTTC | CASSLGNLWGRRNIQYF | TRBJ2-4 | NA | NA | TRBV13
TGTGCCAGCAGCCTTGATTTACAAGAGACCCAGTACTTC | CASSLDLQETQYF | TRBJ2-5 | NA | NA | TRBV11-2
TGTGCCAGCAGTGAATTGGCTAGCGGGAGTGAAGATACGCAGTATTTT | CASSELASGSEDTQYF | TRBJ2-3 | medium-sized | TRBD2 | TRBV2
TGTGCCAGCAGCTTGGGTAGCGGGGGGTGGGCAGATACGCAGTATTTT | CASSLGSGGWADTQYF | TRBJ2-3 | NA | TRBD2 | TRBV7-2
TGTGCCAGTAGTTACGCGGGACTCCTTGGGAATGAGCAGTTCTTC | CASSYAGLLGNEQFF | TRBJ2-1 | NA | NA | TRBV19
TGTGCCAGCACCGATAGCAATCAGCCCCAGCATTTT | CASTDSNQPQHF | TRBJ1-5 | NA | NA | TRBV12-3/TRBV12-4
TGTGCCAGCAGCGGACAGGGGTCATACGAGCAGTACTTC | CASSGQGSYEQYF | TRBJ2-7 | NA | TRBD1 | TRBV6-6
TGTGCCAGCAGCTTCTCTCTGAACACTGAAGCTTTCTTT | CASSFSLNTEAFF | TRBJ1-1 | few | NA | TRBV7-7
TGCGCCAGCAGCCAAGATCTAGCGATCGATGAGCAGTTCTTC | CASSQDLAIDEQFF | TRBJ2-1 | NA | NA | TRBV4-3
TGTGCCAGCAGCTTGAACCAAGAGACCCAGTACTTC | CASSLNQETQYF | TRBJ2-5 | NA | NA | TRBV5-8
TGCGCCAGCAGCCGGGGAGCAGCTGGCTACACCTTC | CASSRGAAGYTF | TRBJ1-2 | NA | NA | TRBV4-3
TGTGCCAGCAGCCCACAGTACGGACGGGGGTCCTACGAGCAGTACTTC | CASSPQYGRGSYEQYF | TRBJ2-7 | NA | NA | TRBV7-2
TGTGCCAGCAGTGAACGGCCTAGCGGGTTTTACAATGAGCAGTTCTTC | CASSERPSGFYNEQFF | TRBJ2-1 | once | TRBD2 | TRBV2
TGTGCCAGCAGAGCCACAGGCGAACTCAACCCCCTCCACTTT | CASRATGELNPLHF | TRBJ1-6 | NA | NA | TRBV2
TGCGCCAGCAGCCTAGGGGTCAATCAGCCCCAGCATTTT | CASSLGVNQPQHF | TRBJ1-5 | NA | NA | TRBV5-1
TGTGCCAGCAACACCCCGAGCTCCCCCGAAGAAAAACTGTTTTTT | CASNTPSSPEEKLFF | TRBJ1-4 | NA | NA | TRBV28
TGTGCCAGCTCATTGAACACTGAAGCTTTCTTT | CASSLNTEAFF | TRBJ1-1 | NA | NA | TRBV18
TGTGCCAGTACCCTCAGGGGGTTCGGTGAAAAACTGTTTTTT | CASTLRGFGEKLFF | TRBJ1-4 | once | TRBD1 | TRBV19
TGTGCCAGCAGCGGAACCGTAGCCAAAAACATTCAGTACTTC | CASSGTVAKNIQYF | TRBJ2-4 | NA | NA | TRBV5-5
TGTGCCAGTAGTATCGTGGCAGTCTATAATTCACCCCTCCACTTT | CASSIVAVYNSPLHF | TRBJ1-6 | NA | NA | TRBV19
TGCGCCAGCAGCCAAGGGGCTACCGGGACAGGTGGGGAGACCCAGTACTTC | CASSQGATGTGGETQYF | TRBJ2-5 | NA | TRBD1 | TRBV4-1
TGTGCCAGCAGTGACTCGTTCGAGGATACGCAGTATTTT | CASSDSFEDTQYF | TRBJ2-3 | NA | NA | TRBV6-4
TGCGCCAGCAGCCGAGGATCCTACAATGAGCAGTTCTTC | CASSRGSYNEQFF | TRBJ2-1 | NA | NA | TRBV10-2
TGCGCCAGCAGCCTGGGTATCAAACTAGCGGGGGGCTCCTACAATGAGCAGTTCTTC | CASSLGIKLAGGSYNEQFF | TRBJ2-1 | few | TRBD2 | TRBV5-1
TGTGCCACCTTAGTTAAAAACCGGGACAGGGGTTCCGAGGGCACTGAAGCTTTCTTT | CATLVKNRDRGSEGTEAFF | TRBJ1-1 | NA | TRBD1 | TRBV9
TGTGCCAGCAGCGTAAATCCCCAAGGAGCCACTGAAGCTTTCTTT | CASSVNPQGATEAFF | TRBJ1-1 | NA | NA | TRBV9
TGTGCCAGCAGCTTAGAACTCAACACTGAAGCTTTCTTT | CASSLELNTEAFF | TRBJ1-1 | NA | NA | TRBV7-2
TGCGCCAGCAGTCTGACTAGCGGGAGGGTCTACGAGCAGTACTTC | CASSLTSGRVYEQYF | TRBJ2-7 | NA | TRBD2 | TRBV10-2
TGCGCCAGCAGCCAAGACCTAGCGGGGTCCCAAGAGACCCAGTACTTC | CASSQDLAGSQETQYF | TRBJ2-5 | NA | TRBD2 | TRBV4-3
TGTGCCAGCTCCCCAGGGGCGACTAATGAAAAACTGTTTTTT | CASSPGATNEKLFF | TRBJ1-4 | NA | NA | TRBV18
TGTGCCAGCAGCGAAACTTTGACAGGAGCTAACTATGGCTACACCTTC | CASSETLTGANYGYTF | TRBJ1-2 | NA | NA | TRBV6-2/TRBV6-3
TGTGCCATCAGCAACGGACAGCTAGAGGATACGCAGTATTTT | CAISNGQLEDTQYF | TRBJ2-3 | NA | NA | TRBV10-3